The present TCR beta chain was sequenced within a study of beta chain features in type 1 diabetes. Study overall: Patients did not differ from healthy donors in age, gender or cell yield.

Findings and caveats of the study: There was a moderate but significant shortening of TCRB CDR3s in all four CD4+ subsets of Type 1 diabetes patients. Equally in patients and controls, shorter templates might have been favored by PCR.

This clone was seen only a few times. Its matching antigen is unknown. The ends lost 3 bases at V and 0 bases at J; junction bases unmatched: 5. Germline assignment: CDR1 GTSNPN and CDR2 SVGIG (reference sequence). The CDR3 is 15 amino acids. Of the isolated RNA, all was reverse transcribed, and so the sequenced material was expressed TCRB transcripts. Profiling relied on immunoSEQ multiplex PCR, and the TCRdb table lists in-frame clones only, not all of them. This sample has 150,000 to 200,000 clones, with 9% to 10% found just once. V usage is TRBV30 and J usage is TRBJ2-3; 8 positions agree with TRBD1. The sequence derives from a woman aged 25-40 years with type 1 diabetes. The sequenced sample consisted of central memory CD4+ T cells from blood. The CDR3: CAWSRQGTSTDTQYF. DNA of the CDR3: TGTGCCTGGAGCAGACAGGGGACTAGCACAGATACGCAGTATTTT.